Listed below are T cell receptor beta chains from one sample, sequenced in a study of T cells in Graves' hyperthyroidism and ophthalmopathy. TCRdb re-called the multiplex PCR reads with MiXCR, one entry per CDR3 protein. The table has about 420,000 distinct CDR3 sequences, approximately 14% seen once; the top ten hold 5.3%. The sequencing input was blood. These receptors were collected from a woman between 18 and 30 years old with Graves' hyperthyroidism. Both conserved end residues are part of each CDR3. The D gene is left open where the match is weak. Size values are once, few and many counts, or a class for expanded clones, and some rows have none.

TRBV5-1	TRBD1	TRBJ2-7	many	TGCGCCAGCAGCCCACCGGACAGGGGGTCCTACGAGCAGTACTTC	CASSPPDRGSYEQYF
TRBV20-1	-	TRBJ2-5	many	TGCAGTGCTAGAAGTCTGAAAGAGACCCAGTACTTC	CSARSLKETQYF
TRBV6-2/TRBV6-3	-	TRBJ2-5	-	TGTGCCAGCGAGGCTCGAGAGACCCAGTACTTC	CASEARETQYF
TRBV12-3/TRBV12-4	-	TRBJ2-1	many	TGTGCCAGCAGCCCTACGGGACTTAAGAATTACAATGAGCAGTTCTTC	CASSPTGLKNYNEQFF
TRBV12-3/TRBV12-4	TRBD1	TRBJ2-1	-	TGTGCCAGCAGTTTGGGGACGAACAGGGGCAATGAGCAGTTCTTC	CASSLGTNRGNEQFF
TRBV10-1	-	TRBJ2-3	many	TGCGCCAGCAGCCCCTCTCGCGCTAGCACAGATACGCAGTATTTT	CASSPSRASTDTQYF
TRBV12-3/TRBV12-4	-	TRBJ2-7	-	TGTGCCAGCAGTTTTCAGGCAGGCCTCTCCTACGAGCAGTACTTC	CASSFQAGLSYEQYF
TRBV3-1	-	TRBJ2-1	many	TGTGCCAGCAGCCAAGTTATCGGCAGGGGAAGGGGTGAGCAGTTCTTC	CASSQVIGRGRGEQFF
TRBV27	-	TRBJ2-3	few	TGTGCCAGCAGTTTATTAAATCCCGGGGGCACAGATACGCAGTATTTT	CASSLLNPGGTDTQYF
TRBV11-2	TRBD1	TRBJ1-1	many	TGTGCCAGCAGCATGGACAGGGTAAACACTGAAGCTTTCTTT	CASSMDRVNTEAFF
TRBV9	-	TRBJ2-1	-	TGTGCCAGCAGCGTAGGGCCTTACAATGAGCAGTTCTTC	CASSVGPYNEQFF
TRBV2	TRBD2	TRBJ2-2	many	TGTGCCAGCGATGCGGGAGGCCCGAACACCGGGGAGCTGTTTTTT	CASDAGGPNTGELFF
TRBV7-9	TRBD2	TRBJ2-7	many	TGTGCCAGCAGCTCCGATAGCGGGAGTAAGGCCTACGAGCAGTACTTC	CASSSDSGSKAYEQYF
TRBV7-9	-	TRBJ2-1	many	TGTGCCAGCAGCTTGATTCTGGGGCATGAGCAGTTCTTC	CASSLILGHEQFF
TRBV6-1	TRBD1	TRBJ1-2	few	TGTGCCAGCATTGAAGGGACAGGGGGCCGGTATGGCTACACCTTC	CASIEGTGGRYGYTF
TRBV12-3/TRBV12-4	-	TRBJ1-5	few	TGTGCCAGCAGTTCATTTAGCAATCAGCCCCAGCATTTT	CASSSFSNQPQHF
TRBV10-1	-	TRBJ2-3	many	TGCGCCAGCAAGGAGTCGGGGGCAGATACGCAGTATTTT	CASKESGADTQYF
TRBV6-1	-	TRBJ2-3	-	TGTGCCAGCAGGGAGATCTTCACAGATACGCAGTATTTT	CASREIFTDTQYF
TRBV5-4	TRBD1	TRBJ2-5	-	TGTGCCAGCAGGCCAGGACAGGCCCAAGAGACCCAGTACTTC	CASRPGQAQETQYF
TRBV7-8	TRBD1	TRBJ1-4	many	TGTGCCAGCAGCCGAGGGCGGACAGGGGTAACTAATGAAAAACTGTTTTTT	CASSRGRTGVTNEKLFF
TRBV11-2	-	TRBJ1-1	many	TGTGCCAGCAGCTTTGGGAGCACTGAAGCTTTCTTT	CASSFGSTEAFF
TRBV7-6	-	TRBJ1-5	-	TGTGCCAGCAGCCTAGAAGAGGGATTCAGTCAGCCCCAGCATTTT	CASSLEEGFSQPQHF
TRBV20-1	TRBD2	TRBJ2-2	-	TGCAGTGCTAGACCTAGCGGGAGGGTGGCGGGGGAGCTGTTTTTT	CSARPSGRVAGELFF
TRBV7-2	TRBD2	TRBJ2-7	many	TGTGCCAGCAGTCCACTAGCGGGACATCACGAGCAGTACTTC	CASSPLAGHHEQYF
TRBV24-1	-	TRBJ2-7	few	TGTGCCACCAGTGATTTCCCCGAGGGGGGGAGGTTCCACGAGCAGTACTTC	CATSDFPEGGRFHEQYF
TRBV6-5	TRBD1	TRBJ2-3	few	TGTGCCAGCAGTTCCCTCCGGACAGGGACAGATACGCAGTATTTT	CASSSLRTGTDTQYF
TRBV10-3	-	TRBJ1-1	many	TGTGCCATCAGTGATCTTGAGGGGGGCACTGAAGCTTTCTTT	CAISDLEGGTEAFF
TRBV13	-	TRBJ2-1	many	TGTGCCAGCAGCATAGGGACAAGCTTAGGCAATGAGCAGTTCTTC	CASSIGTSLGNEQFF
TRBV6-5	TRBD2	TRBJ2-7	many	TGTGCCAGCAGTTACGGGGCGGGAGAGGCCTACGAGCAGTACTTC	CASSYGAGEAYEQYF
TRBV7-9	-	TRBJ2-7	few	TGTGCCAGCAGCTCCCCGGGCCGGAATTACGAGCAGTACTTC	CASSSPGRNYEQYF
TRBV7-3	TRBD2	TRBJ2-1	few	TGTGCCAGCAGCTTATACTCTAGCGGGAGGCTACATTCCTACAATGAGCAGTTCTTC	CASSLYSSGRLHSYNEQFF
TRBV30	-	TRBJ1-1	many	TGTGCCTGGAGTGACCGGAACAGGGCGACAGCTTTCTTT	CAWSDRNRATAFF
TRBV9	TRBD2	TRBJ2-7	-	TGTGCCAGCAGCGGCCCTAGCGGATCCTCTCTCGAGCAGTACTTC	CASSGPSGSSLEQYF
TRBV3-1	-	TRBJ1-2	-	TGTGCCAGCAGCCGCCGGGGGTCTACCTATGGCTACACCTTC	CASSRRGSTYGYTF
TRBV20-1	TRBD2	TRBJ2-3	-	TGCAGTGCTAGTGGAGGACGGGAGGGCCTCGGAGATACGCAGTGTTTT	CSASGGREGLGDTQCF
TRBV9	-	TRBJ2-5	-	TGTGCCAGCAGCGTAGATGTCCAAGAGACCCAGTACTTC	CASSVDVQETQYF
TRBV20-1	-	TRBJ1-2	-	TGCAGTGTTCTGGGCGGCTACACCTTC	CSVLGGYTF
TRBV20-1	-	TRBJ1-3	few	TGCAGTGCTAGAGAACGGAGTACCTCTGGAAACACCATATATTTT	CSARERSTSGNTIYF
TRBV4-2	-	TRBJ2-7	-	TGTGCCAGCAGGGCGGACTCCTCCTACGAGCAGTACTTC	CASRADSSYEQYF
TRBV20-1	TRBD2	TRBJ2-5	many	TGCAGTGCTCACCCGGGGGGGGAGACCCAGTACTTC	CSAHPGGETQYF
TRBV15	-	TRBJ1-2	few	TGTGCCACCAGCCTCCTCTCGGGGGGGAACTATGGCTACACCTTC	CATSLLSGGNYGYTF
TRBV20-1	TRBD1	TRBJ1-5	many	TGCAGTGCTAGCCTAGCCGGGACAGGGGTGGAACAGCCCCAGCATTTT	CSASLAGTGVEQPQHF
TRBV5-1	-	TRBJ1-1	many	TGCGCCAGCAGCACATCAAATACAAAACTTGAAGCTTTCTTT	CASSTSNTKLEAFF
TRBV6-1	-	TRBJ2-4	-	TGTGCCAGCGGTATACGTCTGGGCCGGGGCGTGGACAGCTCAGCCAAAAACATTCAGTACTTC	CASGIRLGRGVDSSAKNIQYF
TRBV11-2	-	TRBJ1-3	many	TGTGCCAGCAGCCTCACGGACAGTGGCCTTGGAAACACCATATATTTT	CASSLTDSGLGNTIYF
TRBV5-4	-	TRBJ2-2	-	TGTGCCAGCAGCGCAGGGACGAGTACCGGGGAGCTGTTTTTT	CASSAGTSTGELFF
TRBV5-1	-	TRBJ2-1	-	TGCGCCAGCAGCCTGACCCCCCAGGGTGAGTCTTCGTGCAGTGAGCAGTTCTTC	CASSLTPQGESSCSEQFF
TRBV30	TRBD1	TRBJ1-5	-	TGTGCCTCAGATGGACAGGGGGGACAGCCCCAGCATTTT	CASDGQGGQPQHF
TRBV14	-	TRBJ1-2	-	TGTGCCAGCAGCCCCGGGTCAAGCAGTCGCTATGGCTACACCTTC	CASSPGSSSRYGYTF